This T cell receptor (beta chain) was captured in a study of T-cell memory formation after mild COVID-19. Study conclusions and caveats: Memory from before infection featured some responding clones, which suggests cross-reactive memory joined.

In germline, CDR1 is LNHNV, CDR2 YYDKDF (reference sequence). The CDR3 is 16 residues long. V was clipped by 3 bases and J by 0 bases, with 12 bases between them. MiXCR, applied by TCRdb to the 5' RACE reads, yields one record per CDR3 protein. The table includes about 340,000 distinct CDR3 sequences, 20% to 25% detected once. In regard to this clonotype: Antigen specificity is unknown.

The chain links TRBV15 to TRBJ2-1; no clear D gene. This receptor was taken from a man younger than 35 who had mild COVID-19 (a few samples of this study predate the infection). Cell type and time point are not known. The specimen sequenced was PBMCs or a T cell subset sorted from them (not recorded which). The chain's CDR3 is CATSRLRGSSYNEQFF. CDR3 DNA: TGTGCCACCAGCAGGCTCCGTGGCAGCTCCTACAATGAGCAGTTCTTC.